This is a list of T cell receptor beta chains from one sample in a study of Ad26.COV2.S vaccination and SARS-CoV-2 variants. TCRdb keeps only in-frame clones here, not all; method: immunoSEQ multiplex PCR. This sample has 350,000 to 500,000 clones, with roughly 88% found just once. Sequences were derived from peripheral blood, sampled in a trial of Ad26.COV2.S vaccine versus placebo. The receptor set was obtained from a person aged 18 to 65 who received the Ad26.COV2.S COVID-19 vaccine or a placebo. CDR3s include the opening cysteine and the closing phenylalanine or tryptophan. The order of the fields is J gene, D gene, CDR3 length, V gene, clone size, CDR3 DNA, CDR3 protein. A D gene is named only where the DNA matches it firmly. Some rows mark clone size as missing; the rest say once, few, many or name a class of expanded clone.

TRBJ2-2	-	16	TRBV27	once	TGTGCCAGCAGTTTAACCGGCAGGGGATCCTCCGGGGAGCTGTTTTTT	CASSLTGRGSSGELFF
TRBJ2-5	TRBD1	17	TRBV3-1/TRBV3-2	-	TGTGCCAGCAGCCTACGTGGGACAGATAAATTCGGGGAGACCCAGTACTTC	CASSLRGTDKFGETQYF
TRBJ1-2	-	14	TRBV12-2	-	TGTGCAAGTCGCTTAGTAGTACAGGGACGCGGCTACACCTTC	CASRLVVQGRGYTF
TRBJ2-3	-	12	TRBV2	-	TGTGCCAGCAGTGACCTGACCCATACGCAGTATTTT	CASSDLTHTQYF
TRBJ2-3	TRBD2	16	TRBV4-1	-	TGCGCCAGCAGCCAACAAGGGCGGGGGGCGTGGGATACGCAGTATTTT	CASSQQGRGAWDTQYF
TRBJ1-2	-	13	TRBV20-1	few	TGCAGTGCTAGTCAGGGTCCCCATTATGGCTACACCTTC	CSASQGPHYGYTF
TRBJ1-1	-	13	TRBV3-1/TRBV3-2	-	TGTGCCAGCAGCCAAGATAGGAGGGGGGAAGCTTTCTTT	CASSQDRRGEAFF
TRBJ2-7	-	13	TRBV3-1/TRBV3-2	-	TGTGCCAGCAGCCAAGGGTATGGATACGAGCAGTACTTC	CASSQGYGYEQYF
TRBJ1-4	-	14	TRBV4-1	-	TGCGCCAGCAGCCAAGTGTATGGTAATGAAAAACTGTTTTTT	CASSQVYGNEKLFF
TRBJ2-3	-	14	TRBV30	-	TGTGCCTGGAGGTACGGCCGTACGCGGGATACGCAGTATTTT	CAWRYGRTRDTQYF
TRBJ1-6	TRBD1	18	TRBV10-3	-	TGTGCCATCAGTGAGGTTACCCCCGGGACAGTATATAATTCACCCCTCCACTTT	CAISEVTPGTVYNSPLHF
TRBJ1-2	-	15	TRBV7-9	-	TGTGCCAGCAGCTCCTCGACAACGACCAACTATGGCTACACCTTC	CASSSSTTTNYGYTF
TRBJ2-2	-	16	TRBV10-1	-	TGCGCCAGCAGTCCCCTCGGGCGCTTGAACACCGGGGAGCTGTTTTTT	CASSPLGRLNTGELFF
TRBJ2-3	TRBD2	18	TRBV3-1/TRBV3-2	-	TGTGCCAGCAGCCAGGCAGGCGGGGGGGCCGTAGGAGCAGATACGCAGTATTTT	CASSQAGGGAVGADTQYF
TRBJ1-5	-	14	TRBV10-1	-	TGCGCCAGCAGTGAGTCGGGGTTGTATCAGCCCCAGCATTTT	CASSESGLYQPQHF
TRBJ1-3	TRBD1	17	TRBV7-9	-	TGTGCCAGCAGCACGGACAGGGGACAGTTGGCTGGAAACACCATATATTTT	CASSTDRGQLAGNTIYF
TRBJ2-5	-	13	TRBV6-5	-	TGTGCCAGCCAATACAGGAATCAAGAGACCCAGTACTTC	CASQYRNQETQYF
TRBJ2-1	-	13	TRBV19	-	TGTGCCAGTAGGGCGGTAAGGGACAATGAGCAGTTCTTC	CASRAVRDNEQFF
TRBJ2-5	TRBD1	13	TRBV5-4	once	TGTGCCAACCACAGGGGGCCCCAAGAGACCCAGTACTTC	CANHRGPQETQYF
TRBJ1-1	-	15	TRBV7-6	-	TGTGCCAGCAGCGAGACAGAGAAAGGGGGCACTGAAGCTTTCTTT	CASSETEKGGTEAFF
TRBJ2-7	TRBD1	15	TRBV5-1	once	TGCGCCAGCAGCTTAAGGACAGGTTCATCCTACGAGCAGTACTTC	CASSLRTGSSYEQYF
TRBJ1-2	-	12	TRBV12-3/TRBV12-4	-	TGTGCCAGCAGTTTCGTCACATATGGCTACACCTTC	CASSFVTYGYTF
TRBJ1-2	TRBD1	13	TRBV19	-	TGTGCCAGTAGTAAGGGACAGCGCTATGGCTACACCTTC	CASSKGQRYGYTF
TRBJ2-3	-	12	TRBV7-8	-	TGTGCCAGCAGCCTCCAGGCTGATACGCAGTATTTT	CASSLQADTQYF
TRBJ1-4	TRBD1	15	TRBV11-2	-	TGTGCCAGCAGCTTGACCGGGACAGGGAATGAAAAACTGTTTTTT	CASSLTGTGNEKLFF
TRBJ1-1	-	11	TRBV7-2	-	TGTGCCAGCAGCTCATTCATGCGGGCTTTCTTT	CASSSFMRAFF
TRBJ2-5	-	13	TRBV5-4	-	TGTGCCAGCAGCCTTCGGGGCCAAGAGACCCAGTACTTC	CASSLRGQETQYF
TRBJ1-6	-	14	TRBV30	-	TGTGCCTGGGCCCTACTGGTACATAATTCACCCCTCCACTTT	CAWALLVHNSPLHF
TRBJ1-5	-	15	TRBV4-1	few	TGCGCCAGCAGCCAAGTCAGGGACAGCAATCAGCCCCAGCATTTT	CASSQVRDSNQPQHF
TRBJ2-1	-	12	TRBV15	-	TGTGCCACCAGCAGAGGCGACAATGAGCAGTTCTTC	CATSRGDNEQFF
TRBJ2-5	-	14	TRBV28	-	TGTGCCAGCTTTCTTAACGCCGATAGAGAGACCCAGTACTTC	CASFLNADRETQYF
TRBJ2-3	-	17	TRBV4-3	-	TGCGCCAGCAGCCAAGAGGAGGTGAGGGGGGTCACAGATACGCAGTATTTT	CASSQEEVRGVTDTQYF
TRBJ2-7	-	16	TRBV4-3	-	TGCGCCAGCAGCCAAGAGTCGATCTCTGGCGCCTACGAGCAGTACTTC	CASSQESISGAYEQYF
TRBJ2-7	-	13	TRBV3-1/TRBV3-2	-	TGTGCCAGCAGCCAAGATGAACGTTACGAGCAGTACTTC	CASSQDERYEQYF
TRBJ1-4	-	13	TRBV10-3	few	TGTGCCATCAGTGAGTCGACAGATGAAAAACTGTTTTTT	CAISESTDEKLFF
TRBJ1-5	-	13	TRBV28	-	TGTGCCAGCAGCACGGGGTCTCGACAGCCCCAGCATTTT	CASSTGSRQPQHF
TRBJ1-2	-	12	TRBV12-3/TRBV12-4	-	TGTGCCAGCAGCCCGGAAGAGCGGGGCTACACCTTC	CASSPEERGYTF
TRBJ1-6	-	16	TRBV3-1/TRBV3-2	few	TGTGCCAGCAGCCGGGGAAGGAGGGGAGCTAATTCACCCCTCCACTTT	CASSRGRRGANSPLHF
TRBJ2-4	TRBD1	15	TRBV28	-	TGTGCCAGCAGTTTAGTACAGGGGGTTTTGAACATTCAGTACTTC	CASSLVQGVLNIQYF
TRBJ2-7	TRBD2	19	TRBV7-3	-	TGTGCCAGCAGCCGGAGACAGGGGACTAGCGGGGGGTCTCTCCACGAGCAGTACTTC	CASSRRQGTSGGSLHEQYF
TRBJ2-3	-	16	TRBV7-2	-	TGTGCCAGCAGCTTAGCCGGCAGGGGTAGCACAGATACGCAGTATTTT	CASSLAGRGSTDTQYF
TRBJ2-7	-	15	TRBV28	-	TGTGCCAGCAGTTTGTCCGCCGACAGGCCCTACGAGCAGTACTTC	CASSLSADRPYEQYF
TRBJ2-7	TRBD1	14	TRBV28	once	TGTGCCAGCAGTTCCGGACAGGTTAGGTACGAGCAGTACTTC	CASSSGQVRYEQYF
TRBJ1-1	-	13	TRBV3-1/TRBV3-2	-	TGTGCCAGCAGTAGGTCGGTGAACACTGAAGCTTTCTTT	CASSRSVNTEAFF
TRBJ2-5	TRBD1	16	TRBV24-1	-	TGTGCCACCAGTGATTTACGTGAGACAGGGGGTGAGACCCAGTACTTC	CATSDLRETGGETQYF
TRBJ2-7	TRBD1	16	TRBV11-2	-	TGTGCCAGCAGCTTAGATGGACAGGGGGCATATAACGAGCAGTACTTC	CASSLDGQGAYNEQYF